The present TCR beta chain was sequenced within a study of blood T cell repertoires in COVID-19. Study-level background: From the United States, Italy and Spain came samples of acute and convalescent COVID-19. PBMCs, B-cell-depleted T cells, or T cells were the source of the cDNA or gDNA that made up the material.

Germline V CDR1 and CDR2: ENHRY, SYGVKD. The CDR3 totals 14 residues. J lost 4 bases, V lost 8 bases, and 8 bases had no gene match. As processed by the authors: From reference gene primer amplification, estimates of nucleated cell counts were derived. The assay was immunoSEQ multiplex PCR, and TCRdb's table has in-frame clones only and misses some. V and J calls and clone size are as listed in that table; D and trimming were resolved from the DNA. The sample has about 52,000 clones; 70% to 90% are singletons. This TCR derives from a man aged 65 to 85 with acute or convalescent COVID-19. Sequenced: peripheral blood. The V gene is TRBV10-3, the J gene TRBJ1-2; 9 bases line up with TRBD1. CDR3 residues: CAIRGQGRSYGYTF. DNA for the CDR3: TGTGCCATCCGGGGACAGGGTAGGTCCTATGGCTACACCTTC.